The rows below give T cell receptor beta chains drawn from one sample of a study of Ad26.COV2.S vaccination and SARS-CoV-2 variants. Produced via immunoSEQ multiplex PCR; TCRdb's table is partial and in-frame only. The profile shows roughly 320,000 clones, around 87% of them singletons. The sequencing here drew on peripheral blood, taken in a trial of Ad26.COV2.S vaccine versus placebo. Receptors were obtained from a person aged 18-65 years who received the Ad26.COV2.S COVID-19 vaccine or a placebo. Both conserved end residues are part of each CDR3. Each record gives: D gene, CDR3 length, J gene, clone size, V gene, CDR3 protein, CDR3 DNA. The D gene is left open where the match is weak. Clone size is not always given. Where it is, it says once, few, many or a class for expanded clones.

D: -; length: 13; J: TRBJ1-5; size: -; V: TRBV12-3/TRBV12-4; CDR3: CASSLQANQPQHF; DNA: TGTGCCAGCAGCTTACAGGCAAATCAGCCCCAGCATTTT
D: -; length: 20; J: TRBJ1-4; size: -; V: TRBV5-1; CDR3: CASSCRSRTDLTSTNEKLFF; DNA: TGCGCCAGCAGCTGCCGTTCGAGGACAGACTTAACGTCAACTAATGAAAAACTGTTTTTT
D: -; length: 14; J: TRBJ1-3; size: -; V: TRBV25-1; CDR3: CASSDRYVGNTIYF; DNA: TGTGCCAGCAGTGATCGATACGTTGGAAACACCATATATTTT
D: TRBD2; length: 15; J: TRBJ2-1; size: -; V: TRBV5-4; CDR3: CASSPESGGTLEQFF; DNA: TGTGCCAGCAGCCCCGAGAGCGGGGGTACCCTTGAGCAGTTCTTC
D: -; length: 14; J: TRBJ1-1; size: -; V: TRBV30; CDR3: CAWSEGSEGSEAFF; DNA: TGTGCCTGGAGTGAAGGGTCAGAGGGCTCTGAAGCTTTCTTT
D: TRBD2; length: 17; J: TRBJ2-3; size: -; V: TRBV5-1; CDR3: CASSLPGLAAPTDTQYF; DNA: TGCGCCAGCAGCTTACCGGGACTAGCAGCCCCGACAGATACGCAGTATTTT
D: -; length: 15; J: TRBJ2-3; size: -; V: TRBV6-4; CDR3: CASSELPTSTDTQYF; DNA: TGTGCCAGCAGTGAACTGCCTACTAGCACAGATACGCAGTATTTT
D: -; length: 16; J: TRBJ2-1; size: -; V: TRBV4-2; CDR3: CASSQIKSLSYNEQFF; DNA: TGTGCCAGCAGCCAAATCAAGTCGCTTTCCTACAATGAGCAGTTCTTC
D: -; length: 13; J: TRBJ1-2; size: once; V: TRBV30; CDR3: CAWSVHQAWGYTF; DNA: TGTGCCTGGAGTGTGCATCAGGCTTGGGGCTACACCTTC
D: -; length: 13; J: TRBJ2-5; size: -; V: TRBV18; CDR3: CASSSAPQETQYF; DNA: TGTGCCAGCTCAAGCGCACCCCAAGAGACCCAGTACTTC
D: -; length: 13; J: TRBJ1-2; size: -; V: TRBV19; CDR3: CASSIGTADGYTF; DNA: TGTGCCAGTAGTATAGGGACCGCTGATGGCTACACCTTC
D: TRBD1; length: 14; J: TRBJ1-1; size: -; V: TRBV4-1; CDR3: CASSQPTGDTEAFF; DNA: TGCGCCAGCAGCCAACCCACAGGGGACACTGAAGCTTTCTTT
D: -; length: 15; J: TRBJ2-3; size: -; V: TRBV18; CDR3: CASSPRQAQTDTQYF; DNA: TGTGCCAGCTCACCACGACAGGCCCAAACAGATACGCAGTATTTT
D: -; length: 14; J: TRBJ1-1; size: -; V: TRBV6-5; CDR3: CASRPGRQNTEAFF; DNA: TGTGCCAGCAGGCCCGGGCGGCAGAACACTGAAGCTTTCTTT
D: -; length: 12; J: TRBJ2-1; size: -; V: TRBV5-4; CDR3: CASSPSGLEQFF; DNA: TGTGCCAGCAGCCCGTCTGGGCTCGAGCAGTTCTTC
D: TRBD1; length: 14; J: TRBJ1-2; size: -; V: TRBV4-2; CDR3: CASSQGTGRNGYTF; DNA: TGTGCCAGCAGCCAAGGGACAGGGCGAAATGGCTACACCTTC
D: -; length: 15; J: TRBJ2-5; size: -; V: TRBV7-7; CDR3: CASSFARGGQETQYF; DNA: TGTGCTAGCAGCTTCGCCAGGGGGGGCCAAGAGACCCAGTACTTC
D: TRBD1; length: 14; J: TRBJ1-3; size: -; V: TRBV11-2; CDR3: CASSYRGSGNTIYF; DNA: TGTGCCAGCAGCTACAGGGGTTCTGGAAACACCATATATTTT
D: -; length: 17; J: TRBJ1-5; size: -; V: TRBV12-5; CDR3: CASGLVVPLHSNQPQHF; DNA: TGTGCTAGTGGTTTGGTAGTCCCTCTTCATAGCAATCAGCCCCAGCATTTT
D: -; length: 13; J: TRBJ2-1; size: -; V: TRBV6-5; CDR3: CASSYSKNNEQFF; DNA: TGTGCCAGCAGTTACTCGAAGAACAATGAGCAGTTCTTC
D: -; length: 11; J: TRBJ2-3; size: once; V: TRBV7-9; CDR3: CASSWSDTQYF; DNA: TGTGCCAGCTCTTGGTCCGATACGCAGTATTTT
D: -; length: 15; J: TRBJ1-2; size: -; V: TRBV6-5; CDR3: CASSSPSGQDYGYTF; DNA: TGTGCCAGCAGTTCCCCCTCGGGGCAGGACTATGGCTACACCTTC
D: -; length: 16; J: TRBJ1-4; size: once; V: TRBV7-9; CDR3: CASSPPGAVANEKLFF; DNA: TGTGCCAGCAGCCCCCCCGGGGCAGTAGCTAATGAAAAACTGTTTTTT
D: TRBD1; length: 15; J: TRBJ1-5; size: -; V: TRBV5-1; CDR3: CASSGGQGADQPQHF; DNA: TGCGCCAGCAGCGGTGGACAGGGGGCTGATCAGCCCCAGCATTTT
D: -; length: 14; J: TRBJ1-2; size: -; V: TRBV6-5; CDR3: CASGYPGVNYGYTF; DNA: TGTGCCAGCGGTTATCCAGGGGTCAACTATGGCTACACCTTC
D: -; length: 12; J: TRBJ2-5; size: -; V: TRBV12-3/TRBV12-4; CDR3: CASSPVGETQYF; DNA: TGTGCCAGCAGTCCCGTCGGGGAGACCCAGTACTTC
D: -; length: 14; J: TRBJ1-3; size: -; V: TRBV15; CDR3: CATSRDRGRNTIYF; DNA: TGTGCCACCAGCAGAGACCGGGGGAGAAACACCATATATTTT
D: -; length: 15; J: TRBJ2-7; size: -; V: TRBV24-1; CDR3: CATSGAGRLFYEQYF; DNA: TGTGCCACCAGTGGCGCGGGACGGCTCTTCTACGAGCAGTACTTC
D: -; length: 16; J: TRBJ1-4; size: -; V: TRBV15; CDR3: CATSRGLRATNEKLFF; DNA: TGTGCCACCAGCAGAGGTTTAAGAGCAACTAATGAAAAACTGTTTTTT
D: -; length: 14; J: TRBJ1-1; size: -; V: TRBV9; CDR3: CASSVVQMNTEAFF; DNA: TGTGCCAGCAGCGTAGTACAGATGAACACTGAAGCTTTCTTT
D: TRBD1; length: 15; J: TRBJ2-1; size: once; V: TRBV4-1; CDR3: CASSQDPTGDNEQFF; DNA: TGCGCCAGCAGCCAAGACCCGACAGGGGACAATGAGCAGTTCTTC
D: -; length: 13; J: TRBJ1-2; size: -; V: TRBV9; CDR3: CASSVESNYGYTF; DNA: TGTGCCAGCAGCGTAGAAAGTAACTATGGCTACACCTTC
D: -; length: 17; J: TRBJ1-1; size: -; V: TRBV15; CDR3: CATSSYRDTYMNTEAFF; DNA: TGTGCCACCAGCAGCTACCGGGACACATACATGAACACTGAAGCTTTCTTT
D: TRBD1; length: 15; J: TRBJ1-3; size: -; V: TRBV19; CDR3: CASSDAGTERNTIYF; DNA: TGTGCCAGTAGTGACGCCGGGACAGAACGAAACACCATATATTTT
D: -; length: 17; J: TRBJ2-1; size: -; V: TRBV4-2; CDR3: CASSQDRYSDLNNEQFF; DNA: TGTGCCAGCAGCCAAGATAGGTATAGCGACCTTAACAATGAGCAGTTCTTC
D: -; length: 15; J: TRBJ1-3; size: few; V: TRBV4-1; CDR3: CASSQAQGAGNTIYF; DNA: TGCGCCAGCAGCCAAGCCCAGGGTGCTGGAAACACCATATATTTT
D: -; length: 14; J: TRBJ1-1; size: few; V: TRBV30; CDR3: CAWTVGVANTEAFF; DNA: TGTGCCTGGACCGTGGGGGTCGCGAACACTGAAGCTTTCTTT
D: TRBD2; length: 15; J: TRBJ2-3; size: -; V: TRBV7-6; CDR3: CASSLSGGRTDTQYF; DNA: TGTGCCAGCAGCTTAAGCGGGGGGCGCACAGATACGCAGTATTTT
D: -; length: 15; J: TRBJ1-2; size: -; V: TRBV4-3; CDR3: CASSQEQAPNYGYTF; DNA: TGCGCCAGCAGCCAAGAACAGGCACCCAACTATGGCTACACCTTC
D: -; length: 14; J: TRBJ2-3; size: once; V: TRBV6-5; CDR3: CASSPTSSTDTQYF; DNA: TGTGCCAGCAGCCCGACTTCCTCCACAGATACGCAGTATTTT
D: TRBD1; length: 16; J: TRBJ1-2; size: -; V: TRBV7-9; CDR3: CASSLGQGETFYGYTF; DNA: TGTGCCAGCAGCCTAGGACAGGGGGAGACCTTCTATGGCTACACCTTC
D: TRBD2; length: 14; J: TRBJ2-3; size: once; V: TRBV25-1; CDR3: CASSDGGGSDTQYF; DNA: TGTGCCAGCAGTGATGGCGGGGGATCAGATACGCAGTATTTT